This record covers a single TCR beta chain. Its antigen is still unknown. An end of the junction differs from the germline gene, which may be a read error. TCRdb's copy holds only in-frame clones and misses some; the assay was immunoSEQ multiplex PCR. The sample carries 81,000 or so clones, 88% recorded once. The data derive from a study of OX40 agonist ivuxolimab in advanced cancers. Across the study: Enrolled patients in dose escalation had cancers that were hepatocellular carcinoma, melanoma, renal cell or head and neck cancer.

Germline values: CDR1 LGHNA, CDR2 YSLEER. This CDR3 has 13 amino acids. Study-level points and caveats: The study observed clonal expansion of CD4+ and CD8+ blood T cells by week 6 at 0.1 to 3.0 mg/kg. Compared with CD4+, CD8+ T cells on average had more expanded clones.

This receptor was identified in an adult with an advanced solid tumor such as melanoma, head and neck, liver or kidney cancer. The chain combines TRBV4-3 with TRBJ2-3; TRBD1 or TRBD2 may be the D gene (5 bases each). Specimen: CD4+ or CD8+ T cells sorted from blood, collected in a trial of the OX40 agonist ivuxolimab. The CDR3 is CASSQDGTSDFHF. Here the CDR3 DNA reads TGCGCCAGCAGCCAAGATGGGACCTCAGACTTCCATTTT.